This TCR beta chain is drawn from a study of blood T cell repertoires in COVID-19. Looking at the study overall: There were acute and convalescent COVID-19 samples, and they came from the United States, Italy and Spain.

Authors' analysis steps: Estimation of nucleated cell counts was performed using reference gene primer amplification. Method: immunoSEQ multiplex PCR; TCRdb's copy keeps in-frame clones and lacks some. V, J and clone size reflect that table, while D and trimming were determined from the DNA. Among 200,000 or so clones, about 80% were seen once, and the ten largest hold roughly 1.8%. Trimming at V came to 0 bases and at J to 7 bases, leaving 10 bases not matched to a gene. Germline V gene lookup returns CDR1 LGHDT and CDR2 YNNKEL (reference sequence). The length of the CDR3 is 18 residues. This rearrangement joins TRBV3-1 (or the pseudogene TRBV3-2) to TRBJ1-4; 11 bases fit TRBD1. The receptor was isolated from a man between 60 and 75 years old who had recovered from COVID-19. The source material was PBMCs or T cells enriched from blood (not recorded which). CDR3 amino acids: CASSQETMRTGGFEKLFF. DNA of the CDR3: TGTGCCAGCAGCCAAGAAACCATGCGGACAGGGGGCTTTGAAAAACTGTTTTTT.